A selection of T cell receptor beta chains follows, all from one sample in a study of post-analysis software for immune sequencing data. Via MiXCR, TCRdb re-called the PCR reads, giving one row per CDR3 protein. The sample shows roughly 600,000 distinct CDR3 sequences, 40% to 50% of them seen only once. The sample was blood. These receptors originate from a girl aged 5-17 years with multiple sclerosis. Both conserved end residues are part of each CDR3. Each record gives: V gene, J gene, CDR3 length, CDR3 protein.

V: TRBV4-1; J: TRBJ2-7; length: 14; CDR3: CASSLRFLTYEQYF
V: TRBV7-3; J: TRBJ1-2; length: 13; CDR3: CVSSLQGRYGYTF
V: TRBV29-1; J: TRBJ2-3; length: 16; CDR3: CSVDSQLFSSTDTQYF
V: TRBV5-1; J: TRBJ2-1; length: 15; CDR3: CASSGGLGGYNEQFF
V: TRBV5-1; J: TRBJ2-7; length: 13; CDR3: CASSWLPLGEQYF
V: TRBV20-1; J: TRBJ2-1; length: 14; CDR3: CSAPGTAGGYEQFF
V: TRBV5-6; J: TRBJ1-1; length: 13; CDR3: CASSLTGYTEAFF
V: TRBV7-6; J: TRBJ2-3; length: 16; CDR3: CASSARPGRTTDTQYF
V: TRBV5-1; J: TRBJ1-1; length: 14; CDR3: CASSSTGKDTEAFF
V: TRBV6-1; J: TRBJ2-7; length: 18; CDR3: CASSSRDRGSLSSYEQYF
V: TRBV6-5; J: TRBJ1-2; length: 18; CDR3: CASSYGPLRQAPNYGYTF
V: TRBV4-1; J: TRBJ1-2; length: 14; CDR3: CASSTGQLKRGYTF
V: TRBV12-3/TRBV12-4; J: TRBJ2-7; length: 16; CDR3: CASSLTQGLPSYEQYF
V: TRBV6-6; J: TRBJ1-2; length: 16; CDR3: CASSHEVGTTNYGYTF
V: TRBV6-5; J: TRBJ2-1; length: 16; CDR3: CASSYSRSGSRNEQFF
V: TRBV7-2; J: TRBJ2-7; length: 15; CDR3: CASSLEPPDSYEQYF
V: TRBV7-9; J: TRBJ2-5; length: 15; CDR3: CASSPRTGGEETQYF
V: TRBV19; J: TRBJ2-3; length: 16; CDR3: CASSMIIGTGADTQYF
V: TRBV20-1; J: TRBJ2-5; length: 13; CDR3: CSAKRTGQETQYF
V: TRBV20-1; J: TRBJ1-2; length: 15; CDR3: CSARVGAQLGYGYTF
V: TRBV27; J: TRBJ1-6; length: 15; CDR3: CASSFRRGNNSPLHF
V: TRBV2; J: TRBJ1-5; length: 15; CDR3: CASRRGRNSNQPQHF
V: TRBV6-6; J: TRBJ1-1; length: 15; CDR3: CASSPPRRVNTEAFF
V: TRBV29-1; J: TRBJ2-7; length: 13; CDR3: CSVEGGETYEQYF
V: TRBV4-1; J: TRBJ1-1; length: 17; CDR3: CASSQGVGRVVNTEAFF
V: TRBV4-1; J: TRBJ1-2; length: 17; CDR3: CASSQDRGNRRNYGYTF
V: TRBV20-1; J: TRBJ2-1; length: 12; CDR3: CSAETGSDEQFF
V: TRBV12-3/TRBV12-4; J: TRBJ2-5; length: 16; CDR3: CASSLEFRGTQETQYF
V: TRBV20-1; J: TRBJ1-1; length: 18; CDR3: CSARDPEAATLWDTEAFF
V: TRBV7-2; J: TRBJ2-7; length: 15; CDR3: CASSLAAGESYEQYF